Each of the 24 T cell receptor beta chains below was sequenced from the same sample in a study of beta chain features in type 1 diabetes. General study results and limits: Shortening of TCRB CDR3s, moderate but significant, appeared in all four CD4+ subsets of Type 1 diabetes patients.

As every portion of the isolated RNA was reverse transcribed, the sequencing read expressed TCRB transcripts. Repertoires were generated with immunoSEQ multiplex PCR, while TCRdb's copy carries only in-frame clones and drops some. The table records about 160,000 clones, 6% to 9% of them present only once. These receptors' targets are unknown. Sequences were obtained from central memory CD4+ T cells from blood. Receptors originate from a man between 18 and 29 years old with type 1 diabetes.

The J gene is TRBJ1-2, the V gene TRBV7-2, with 7 bases fitting TRBD1. The CDR3 covers 17 residues. Trimming took 2 bases from V and 4 from J; bases not matched to a gene: 13. CDR1 is SGHTA and CDR2 is FQGNSA in the germline V gene. CDR3 DNA: TGTGCCAGCAGCTTAAACATCGACTCGACAGGGCTCTATGGCTACACCTTC. Encoded protein: CASSLNIDSTGLYGYTF.

The rearrangement joins TRBV19 to TRBJ1-2; D is uncertain. Deletions cut 3 bases from V and 3 bases from J, with 5 bases between. The germline gives CDR1 LNHDA, CDR2 SQIVND (reference sequence). The CDR3 extends over 12 amino acids. The CDR3 here is CASSIPYYGYTF. The CDR3 bases are TGTGCCAGTAGTATCCCCTACTATGGCTACACCTTC.

This clone was found many times. The chain couples TRBV28 to TRBJ2-5; the D gene is possibly TRBD2 (6 bases). The CDR3 covers 13 residues. V lost 7 bases to trimming and J lost 5 bases, with 14 bases between them. CDR1 and CDR2 (germline): MDHEN, SYDVKM. The CDR3 DNA reads TGTGCCAGCAATCCCCCGGGGGTGGAGACCCAGTACTTC. Translation gives CASNPPGVETQYF.

The chain has TRBV19 and TRBJ2-2; TRBD1 is a possible D gene (5 bases). The germline gives CDR1 LNHDA, CDR2 SQIVND (reference sequence). There are 14 residues in the CDR3. V was trimmed by 3 bases and J by 1 base, leaving 6 bases between them. The CDR3 loop is CASSIGQNTGELFF. DNA for the CDR3: TGTGCCAGTAGTATCGGACAGAACACCGGGGAGCTGTTTTTT.

This clone was observed a handful of times. The chain has TRBV2 and TRBJ2-7, with no clear D. This CDR3 has 12 amino acids. V was pared by 2 bases and J by 3 bases, with 5 bases between. The germline CDR1 and CDR2 sequences are SNHLY and FYNNEI. In nucleotides, the CDR3 is TGTGCCAGCAGTGAAAATCTCTACGAGCAGTACTTC. It yields the protein CASSENLYEQYF.

The gene calls are TRBV6-4 and TRBJ2-1, with 11 bases lining up with TRBD1. CDR1 is MRHNA, CDR2 SNTAGT, per germline. The CDR3 extends over 14 amino acids. J was trimmed by 6 bases and V by 2 bases; bases with no gene match: 0. CDR3 protein: CASSDGTGGNEQFF. CDR3 coding DNA: TGTGCCAGCAGTGACGGGACAGGGGGCAATGAGCAGTTCTTC.

This clone was seen a few times. J is TRBJ2-1 and V is TRBV5-4; D is unresolved. The CDR3 is 15 residues long. Germline CDR1 reads SGHNT; CDR2 reads YYREEE (reference sequence). V lost 3 bases, J lost 6 bases, and 16 bases lay in between. This chain's CDR3 is CASSSPAQNINEQFF. In DNA, the CDR3 is TGTGCCAGCAGCTCCCCTGCCCAAAACATCAATGAGCAGTTCTTC.

This clone was seen only a few times. The rearrangement links TRBV10-2 to TRBJ2-5, with 11 nucleotides matching TRBD2. The V and J ends lost 10 bases and 4 bases, in that order; junction bases with no gene match: 8. The germline V gene encodes CDR1 WSHSY and CDR2 SAAADI. This CDR3 region has 14 residues. CDR3 bases: TGCGCCACCGGTCTTAGCGGGAGGGGAGAGACCCAGTACTTC. Residues: CATGLSGRGETQYF.

The chain carries TRBV7-9 and TRBJ2-3, with 10 bases identical to TRBD2. With V trimmed by 5 bases and J by 4 bases, 3 bases remained unmatched. The length of the CDR3 is 14 residues. Germline V lookup: CDR1 SEHNR, CDR2 FQNEAQ (reference sequence). The CDR3 reads CASSRTSGSDTQYF. The CDR3 coding sequence is TGTGCCAGCAGCCGGACTAGCGGATCAGATACGCAGTATTTT.

Note on this clone: The same CDR3 can be traced to other DNA sequences in this sample. The J gene is TRBJ2-7, the V gene TRBV28; D ambiguous. V lost 8 bases and J 4 bases, leaving 6 bases between the germline ends. Per germline, CDR1 MDHEN and CDR2 SYDVKM. The CDR3 contains 10 residues. In DNA, the CDR3 is TGTGCCAGCGGAGCGTACGAGCAGTACTTC. Translated, it gives CASGAYEQYF.

This clone occurred a few times. The chain has TRBV18 and TRBJ2-5, with TRBD1 matching over 10 bases. Germline-derived CDR1 and CDR2 are KGHSH and LQKENI. The CDR3 contains 15 residues. Trimming at V came to 3 bases and at J to 1 base, leaving 2 bases not matched to a gene. The CDR3: CASSPGQGSQETQYF. The CDR3 DNA reads TGTGCCAGCTCACCGGGACAGGGGAGCCAAGAGACCCAGTACTTC.

The table lists this clone with a few counts. The rearrangement joins TRBV19 to TRBJ1-2; 10 positions agree with TRBD1. In germline, CDR1 is LNHDA, CDR2 SQIVND (reference sequence). This CDR3 has 13 residues. V was pared by 8 bases and J by 6 bases, with 6 bases of the junction left unmatched. CDR3 coding DNA: TGTGCCAGTGGGACAGGGGAACGAGATGGCTACACCTTC. Protein: CASGTGERDGYTF.

The chain joins TRBV18 to TRBJ1-2; D ambiguous. The CDR3 has 16 amino acids. Germline V CDR1 and CDR2: KGHSH, LQKENI. The ends were cut back, 2 bases at V and 1 base at J, with 14 bases in the middle. This CDR3 is CASSPGWRAYNYGYTF. DNA for the CDR3: TGTGCCAGCTCACCAGGATGGCGGGCCTATAACTATGGCTACACCTTC.

The chain joins TRBV30 to TRBJ2-3, with unresolved D. Germline V gene data show CDR1 as GTSNPN and CDR2 as SVGIG (reference sequence). This CDR3 is built from 13 residues. V gave up 2 bases and J gave up 4 bases, with 10 bases separating them. The CDR3 loop is CAWSLNSADTQYF. DNA for the CDR3: TGTGCCTGGAGTCTAAACTCGGCAGATACGCAGTATTTT.

This clone was detected many times. The V and J genes are TRBV5-6 and TRBJ2-7; no firm D call. Germline values: CDR1 SGHDT, CDR2 YYEEEE. V shed 4 bases and J shed 3 bases, with 14 bases lying between them. This CDR3 contains 14 residues. CDR3 coding DNA: TGTGCCAGCAGCGACCTAACAGCTTACTACGAGCAGTACTTC. Translating gives CASSDLTAYYEQYF.

There are a few counts of this clone. The chain joins TRBV5-6 to TRBJ2-7, with 7 bases lining up with TRBD1. CDR3 length equals 16 residues. CDR1 and CDR2 from the germline V gene are SGHDT and YYEEEE. Trimming took 0 bases from V and 5 from J; bases not matched to a gene: 11. CDR3 in amino acids: CASSLGMRTGLDEQYF. Written as DNA, the CDR3 is TGTGCCAGCAGCTTGGGCATGCGGACAGGTCTTGACGAGCAGTACTTC.

The chain couples TRBV28 to TRBJ1-1; 7 positions match TRBD1. Germline assignment: CDR1 MDHEN and CDR2 SYDVKM. With 2 bases clipped from V and 3 bases from J, the junction kept 3 bases outside the gene matches. This CDR3 comprises 14 residues. The CDR3 DNA reads as TGTGCCAGCAGTTTAATGGGACAGTACACTGAAGCTTTCTTT. Its translation: CASSLMGQYTEAFF.

This clone has more than one count but fewer than ten. The J gene is TRBJ2-7, the V gene TRBV5-4; 7 bases fit TRBD2. This CDR3 region has 15 residues. Germline CDR1 and CDR2: SGHNT and YYREEE (reference sequence). V trimming: 4 bases; J trimming: 6 bases; junction bases outside the gene matches: 13. As DNA, the CDR3 is TGTGCCAGCAGCCGATCCGAGAGACTAGCCCTCGAGCAGTACTTC. Translating it yields CASSRSERLALEQYF.

The rearrangement joins TRBV4-2 to TRBJ2-7, with D unresolved. CDR1 and CDR2 (germline): LGHNA, YNFKEQ. The CDR3 covers 11 residues. Trimming removed 0 bases from V and 6 bases from J, with 3 bases in between. CDR3 bases: TGTGCCAGCAGCCAAGATAGCGAGCAGTACTTC. This translates into CASSQDSEQYF.

The J gene is TRBJ1-1, the V gene TRBV7-9; no clear D gene. From germline, CDR1 is SEHNR and CDR2 FQNEAQ (reference sequence). This CDR3 has 16 amino acids. The V gene lost 1 base and the J gene lost 1 base, with 13 bases spanning the gap. CDR3 bases: TGTGCCAGCAGCTTAGTAGAGGGTTGGAGGAACACTGAAGCTTTCTTT. This gives the protein CASSLVEGWRNTEAFF.

V is TRBV5-1 and J is TRBJ2-3; 8 bases agree with TRBD2. V was clipped by 2 bases and J by 1 base; unmatched bases: 0. The CDR3 runs 14 residues. Germline lookup yields CDR1 SGHRS and CDR2 YFSETQ. The CDR3 loop is CASSFSGGTDTQYF. The CDR3 DNA reads TGCGCCAGCAGCTTTAGCGGGGGCACAGATACGCAGTATTTT. Full variable domain (outside the CDR3, taken from reference TRBV5-1 and TRBJ2-3): KAGVTQTPRYLIKTRGQQVTLSCSPISGHRSVSWYQQTPGQGLQFLFEYFSETQRNKGNFPGRFSGRQFSNSRSEMNVSTLELGDSALYLCASSFSGGTDTQYFGPGTRLTVL.

This clone was observed many times. The chain combines TRBV29-1 with TRBJ2-1; D not resolved. The V and J ends lost 7 bases and 10 bases respectively, with 17 bases between them. The germline V gene encodes CDR1 SQVTM and CDR2 ANQGSEA. The CDR3 sequence is 12 residues long. CDR3 loop: CSAERGSSEQFF. In nucleotides, the CDR3 is TGCAGCGCCGAACGAGGATCGAGCGAGCAGTTCTTC.

The chain is built from TRBV15 and TRBJ1-5, with D possibly matching TRBD1 (6 bases). CDR3 length equals 14 residues. V lost 3 bases to trimming and J lost 3 bases, with 9 bases between them. Per germline, CDR1 LNHNV and CDR2 YYDKDF (reference sequence). CDR3 bases: TGTGCCACCAGCAGTGGACAGCCCAATCAGCCCCAGCATTTT. Encoded protein: CATSSGQPNQPQHF.

There are a few counts of this clone. The rearrangement links TRBV2 to TRBJ2-1; the match to TRBD1 covers 7 bases. This CDR3 has 15 residues. The V gene's germline CDR1 is SNHLY and CDR2 FYNNEI. The J segment lost 4 bases and the V segment lost 9 bases, leaving 12 bases of the junction unmatched. The CDR3 loop reads CASHPGGSPYNEQFF. CDR3 in DNA: TGTGCCAGTCATCCAGGGGGTTCGCCGTACAATGAGCAGTTCTTC.